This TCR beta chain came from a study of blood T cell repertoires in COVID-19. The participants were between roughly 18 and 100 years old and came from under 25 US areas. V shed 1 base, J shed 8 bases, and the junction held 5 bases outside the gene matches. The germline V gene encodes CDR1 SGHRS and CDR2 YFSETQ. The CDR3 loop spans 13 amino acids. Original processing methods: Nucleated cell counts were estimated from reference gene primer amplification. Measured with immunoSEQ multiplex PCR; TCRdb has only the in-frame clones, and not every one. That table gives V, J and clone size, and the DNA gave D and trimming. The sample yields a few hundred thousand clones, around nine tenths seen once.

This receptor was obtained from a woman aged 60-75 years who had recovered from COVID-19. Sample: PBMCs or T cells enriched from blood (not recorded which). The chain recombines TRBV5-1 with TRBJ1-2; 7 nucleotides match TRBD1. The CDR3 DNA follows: TGCGCCAGCAGCTTGACAGGGGTGGAGGGCTACACCTTC. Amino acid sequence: CASSLTGVEGYTF.